A single sample is the source of the 14 T cell receptor beta chains below, sequenced in a study of cytomegalovirus exposure and HLA in healthy donors. Use of 60 Vbeta and 13 Jbeta primers characterized the PCR. Clones were sequenced by immunoSEQ multiplex PCR, and TCRdb holds only the in-frame ones, with some missing. This sample has hundreds of thousands of clones, with 76% found just once. The sequenced sample was PBMCs. The origin of the receptors is a man in his late teens or twenties in good health and CMV-seronegative.

J is TRBJ1-1 and V is TRBV5-1; 7 bases line up with TRBD1. This CDR3 comprises 16 residues. From germline, CDR1 is SGHRS and CDR2 YFSETQ. V gave up 4 bases and J gave up 0 bases; unmatched junction bases: 9. The CDR3 DNA follows: TGCGCCAGCAGCCTGGAGAGGGGGCTTATGAACACTGAAGCTTTCTTT. Translated: CASSLERGLMNTEAFF.

The CDR3 DNA follows: TGCGCCAGCAGCTTTATAGTATCGGGGAATGAGCAGTTCTTC. Amino acid sequence: CASSFIVSGNEQFF. The chain uses TRBV5-1 and TRBJ2-1; a possible D gene is TRBD2 (5 bases). Trimming removed 2 bases at V and 7 bases at J, with 13 bases between. The CDR3 is 14 amino acids. Germline V CDR1 and CDR2: SGHRS, YFSETQ.

V and J are TRBV27 and TRBJ2-3; 10 nucleotides agree with TRBD2. Per germline, CDR1 MNHEY and CDR2 SMNVEV (reference sequence). V lost 5 bases and J lost 6; bases outside the gene matches: 11. The CDR3 runs 16 residues. CDR3 DNA: TGTGCCAGCAGTGTCTTAAGCGGGAGGGCCAAGGATACGCAGTATTTT. This gives the protein CASSVLSGRAKDTQYF.

This clone was counted once. This chain links TRBV10-1 with TRBJ2-7, with 8 bases that match TRBD1. The CDR3 runs to 14 residues. CDR1 WNHNN and CDR2 SYGVQD come from the germline V gene (reference sequence). With V trimmed by 3 bases and J by 2 bases, 3 bases remained unmatched. CDR3 amino acids: CASSDPGQAYEQYF. The CDR3 DNA follows: TGCGCCAGCAGTGACCCGGGACAGGCCTACGAGCAGTACTTC.

This clone has a single count. The chain has TRBV29-1 and TRBJ1-1, with no clear D. The ends were cut back, 6 bases at V and 1 base at J, with 6 bases in the middle. The germline V gene encodes CDR1 SQVTM and CDR2 ANQGSEA. The CDR3 loop spans 11 amino acids. CDR3 sequence reads: CSVPRNTEAFF. CDR3 sequence (DNA): TGCAGCGTCCCCAGGAACACTGAAGCTTTCTTT.

The chain carries TRBV7-8 and TRBJ1-1; no clear D gene. CDR3 size: 14 residues. Germline values: CDR1 SGHVS, CDR2 FQNEAQ. Trimming cost V 1 base and J 0 bases, with 6 bases left between them. CDR3 nucleotides: TGTGCCAGCAGCTTAGAGCGGATGAACACTGAAGCTTTCTTT. Its protein is CASSLERMNTEAFF.

This clone occurred a few times. The chain is built from TRBV11-2 and TRBJ1-2; D may be TRBD1 (6 bases). Looked up from germline, CDR1 is SGHAT and CDR2 is FQNNGV. The V gene lost 6 bases and the J gene lost 7 bases, with 6 bases spanning the gap. The CDR3 contains 10 residues. The CDR3 loop reads CASRQGGYTF. DNA for the CDR3: TGTGCCAGCAGACAGGGTGGCTACACCTTC.

This chain connects TRBV29-1 to TRBJ2-7; a weak D match, TRBD2 (5 bases). Germline CDR1 reads SQVTM; CDR2 reads ANQGSEA. The V end was cut by 5 bases, the J end by 1 base, with 9 bases between. This CDR3 comprises 12 residues. The CDR3 DNA is TGCAGCGTTTCAGAGGGTTCCTACGAGCAGTACTTC. Translating it yields CSVSEGSYEQYF.

J is TRBJ2-1 and V is TRBV27, with 8 nucleotides matching TRBD2. The CDR3 consists of 17 residues. V shed 5 bases, J shed 6 bases, and the junction held 15 bases outside the gene matches. Looked up from germline, CDR1 is MNHEY and CDR2 is SMNVEV (reference sequence). Here the CDR3 reads CASSLLGPGGPVNEQFF. The CDR3 nucleotides read TGTGCCAGCAGTCTCCTAGGCCCGGGAGGGCCAGTCAATGAGCAGTTCTTC.

DNA for the CDR3: TGTGCCAGCAGTCTAGGCAACGGGCGGGAGGGCCTAAGCTCCTACAATGAGCAGTTCTTC. It specifies CASSLGNGREGLSSYNEQFF. The chain recombines TRBV7-6 with TRBJ2-1; 9 nucleotides align to TRBD2. V shed 6 bases and J 0 bases; nucleotides not matched to a gene: 18. CDR1 and CDR2 (germline): SGHVS, FNYEAQ. The CDR3 runs 20 residues.

The chain couples TRBV4-2 to TRBJ1-1, with D unresolved. Between the trimmed V and J ends, which lost 6 bases and 2 bases, there was a span of 13 bases. Per germline, CDR1 LGHNA and CDR2 YNFKEQ. The CDR3 is 14 amino acids. CDR3 in DNA: TGTGCCAGCAGTCAACGGAGGCAAAACACTGAAGCTTTCTTT. Translation gives CASSQRRQNTEAFF.

CDR3: CASSPRVARSYNEQFF. CDR3 nucleotide sequence: TGTGCCAGCAGTCCTCGGGTAGCTAGATCCTACAATGAGCAGTTCTTC. The chain employs TRBV28 and TRBJ2-1; D remains ambiguous. This CDR3 is 16 amino acids long. Trimming left V 5 bases short and J 1 base short, with 15 bases between. CDR1 and CDR2 (germline): MDHEN, SYDVKM.

CDR3 residues: CASSIGTSSYNEQFF. DNA for the CDR3: TGTGCCAGCAGCATCGGGACTAGCTCCTACAATGAGCAGTTCTTC. The chain carries TRBV7-2 and TRBJ2-1; 8 nucleotides align to TRBD2. The CDR3 runs 15 residues. V shed 5 bases, J shed 0 bases, and the junction held 3 bases outside the gene matches. CDR1 is SGHTA and CDR2 is FQGNSA in the germline V gene.

The chain links TRBV2 to TRBJ2-3, with TRBD2 identical over 7 bases. V was clipped by 6 bases and J by 4 bases; unmatched bases: 7. Germline V gene data show CDR1 as SNHLY and CDR2 as FYNNEI. The CDR3 is 14 amino acids. This CDR3 is CASSSRLASDTQYF. The CDR3 nucleotides are TGTGCCAGCAGCTCCAGACTAGCCTCAGATACGCAGTATTTT.